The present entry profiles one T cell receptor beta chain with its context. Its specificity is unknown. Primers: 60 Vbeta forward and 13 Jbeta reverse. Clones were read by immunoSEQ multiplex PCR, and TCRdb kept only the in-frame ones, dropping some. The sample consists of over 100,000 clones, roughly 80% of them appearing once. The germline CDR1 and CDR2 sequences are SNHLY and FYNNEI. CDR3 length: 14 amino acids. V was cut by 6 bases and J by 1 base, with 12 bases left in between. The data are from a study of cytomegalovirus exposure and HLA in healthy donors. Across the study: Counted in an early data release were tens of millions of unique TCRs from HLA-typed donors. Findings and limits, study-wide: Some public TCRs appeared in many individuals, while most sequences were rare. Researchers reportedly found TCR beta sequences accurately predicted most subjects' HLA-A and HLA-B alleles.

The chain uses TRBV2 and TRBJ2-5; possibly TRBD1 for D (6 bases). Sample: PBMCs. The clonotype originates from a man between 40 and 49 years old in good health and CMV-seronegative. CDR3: CASSDRSFQETQYF. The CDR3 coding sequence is TGTGCCAGCAGCGACAGGAGTTTCCAAGAGACCCAGTACTTC.